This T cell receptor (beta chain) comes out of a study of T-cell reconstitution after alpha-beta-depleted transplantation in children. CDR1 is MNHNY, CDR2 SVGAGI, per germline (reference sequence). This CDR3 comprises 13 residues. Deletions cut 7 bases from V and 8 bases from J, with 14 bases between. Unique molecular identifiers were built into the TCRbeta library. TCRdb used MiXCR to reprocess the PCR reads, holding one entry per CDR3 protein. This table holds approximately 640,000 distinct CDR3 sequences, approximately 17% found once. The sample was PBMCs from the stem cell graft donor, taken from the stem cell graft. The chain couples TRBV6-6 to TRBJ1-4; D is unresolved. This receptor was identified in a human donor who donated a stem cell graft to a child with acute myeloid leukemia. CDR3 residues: CASKRQADEKLFF. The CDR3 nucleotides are TGTGCCAGCAAGAGGCAGGCGGACGAAAAACTGTTTTTT.